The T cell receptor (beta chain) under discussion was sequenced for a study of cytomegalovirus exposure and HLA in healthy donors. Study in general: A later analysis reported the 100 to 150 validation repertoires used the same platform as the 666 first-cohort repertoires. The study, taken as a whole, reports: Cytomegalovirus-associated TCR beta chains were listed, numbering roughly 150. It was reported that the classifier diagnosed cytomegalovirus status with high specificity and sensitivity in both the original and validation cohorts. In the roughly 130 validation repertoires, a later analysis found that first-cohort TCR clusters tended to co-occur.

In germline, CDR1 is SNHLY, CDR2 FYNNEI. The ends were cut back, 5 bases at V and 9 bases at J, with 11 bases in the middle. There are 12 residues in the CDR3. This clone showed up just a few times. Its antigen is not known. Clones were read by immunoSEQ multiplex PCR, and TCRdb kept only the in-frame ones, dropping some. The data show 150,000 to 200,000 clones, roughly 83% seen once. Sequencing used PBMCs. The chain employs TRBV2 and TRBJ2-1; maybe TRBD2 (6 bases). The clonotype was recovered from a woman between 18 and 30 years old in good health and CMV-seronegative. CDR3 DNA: TGTGCCAGCAGTCCTAGCGTGACTGAGCAGTTCTTC. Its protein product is CASSPSVTEQFF.